This TCR beta chain came from a study of blood T cell repertoires in COVID-19. Overall study: Material from acute and convalescent COVID-19 was sourced from the United States, Italy and Spain. From T cells, B-cell-depleted T cells, or PBMCs came the material, which was cDNA or gDNA.

In the original analysis: Nucleated cell number was recorded as an estimate derived from reference gene primer amplification. The repertoire was sequenced with immunoSEQ multiplex PCR; TCRdb's copy has only in-frame clones and lacks some. V, J and clone size are taken as reported in that table, and D and trimming were inferred from the DNA itself. The table includes around 140,000 clones, less than 90% detected once. The germline V and J ends were trimmed by 1 base and 6 bases, with 11 bases remaining between them. The germline V gene encodes CDR1 SGHNT and CDR2 YYREEE (reference sequence). The length of the CDR3 is 15 residues.

The sample comprised peripheral blood. The source of this sequence is a man in his sixties with acute or convalescent COVID-19. V usage is TRBV5-4 and J usage is TRBJ1-6; D not certain. The CDR3 DNA reads TGTGCCAGCAGCTTGTGGAGGGAACTTAATTCACCCCTCCACTTT. It yields the protein CASSLWRELNSPLHF.